A single sample gave rise to the 8 T cell receptor beta chains below, sequenced in a study of early T cells in non-severe SARS-CoV-2 infection. MiXCR, run by TCRdb on the 5' RACE reads, gives a single entry per CDR3 protein. The table includes about 34,000 distinct CDR3 sequences, roughly 5.7% detected once. The sequenced sample consisted of whole blood. These receptors all stem from an adult who was a healthcare worker with PCR-confirmed SARS-CoV-2 infection or an uninfected control (not recorded which).

The sample holds many counts of this clonotype. J is TRBJ2-5 and V is TRBV5-4; D is undetermined. Germline CDR1 SGHNT, CDR2 YYREEE (reference sequence). V was cut by 0 bases and J by 1 base, with 7 bases left in between. There are 14 residues in the CDR3. Here the CDR3 reads CASSLGHPQETQYF. The CDR3 DNA follows: TGTGCCAGCAGCTTGGGACATCCCCAAGAGACCCAGTACTTC.

This clonotype has a count of ten or more. The chain carries TRBV5-4 and TRBJ1-3; no firm D call. The germline V gene encodes CDR1 SGHNT and CDR2 YYREEE (reference sequence). The germline V and J ends were trimmed by 0 bases and 0 bases, with 13 bases remaining between them. The CDR3 has 17 amino acids. The CDR3 protein is CASSLGLGRNSGNTIYF. The DNA of the CDR3 is TGTGCCAGCAGCTTGGGGCTAGGACGGAACTCTGGAAACACCATATATTTT.

This clonotype came up many times. The V call is TRBV27, the J call TRBJ1-4; the D gene is possibly TRBD1 (6 bases). V lost 6 bases and J 3 bases, leaving 11 bases between the germline ends. The CDR3 extends over 14 amino acids. Germline values: CDR1 MNHEY, CDR2 SMNVEV (reference sequence). The CDR3 loop reads CASSPQGANEKLFF. In DNA form, the CDR3 reads TGTGCCAGCAGCCCACAGGGCGCTAATGAAAAACTGTTTTTT.

This clonotype came up many times. The genes are TRBV30 and TRBJ2-7, with TRBD2 as a possible D gene (5 bases). The V and J ends lost 3 bases and 6 bases respectively, with 12 bases between them. This CDR3 contains 12 residues. Germline V CDR1 and CDR2: GTSNPN, SVGIG (reference sequence). In DNA form, the CDR3 reads TGTGCCTGGAGCGATATCGGGGTCGAGCAGTACTTC. Translation gives CAWSDIGVEQYF.

This clonotype has ten or more counts. The chain is built from TRBV4-3 and TRBJ2-1, with 10 bases matching TRBD2. Losses at the gene ends were 5 bases for V and 9 bases for J; bases not matched to a gene: 10. Germline CDR1 LGHNA, CDR2 YSLEER. The CDR3 is 15 amino acids. The CDR3 here is CASSFQRGGPGEQFF. The CDR3 DNA follows: TGCGCCAGCAGCTTTCAGCGGGGGGGCCCTGGTGAGCAGTTCTTC.

The V gene is TRBV7-9, the J gene TRBJ1-6; 8 bases are a match to TRBD1. This CDR3 comprises 13 residues. Trimming cost V 5 bases and J 10 bases; bases outside gene matches: 4. Per germline, CDR1 SEHNR and CDR2 FQNEAQ (reference sequence). CDR3 sequence: CASSEQGGSPLHF. In DNA form, the CDR3 reads TGTGCCAGCAGCGAACAGGGGGGCTCACCCCTCCACTTT.

The chain combines TRBV12-3 or TRBV12-4 with TRBJ1-2, with a weak D call TRBD1 (5 bases). The CDR3 sequence is 12 residues long. Deletions cut 5 bases from V and 7 bases from J, with 11 bases between. This chain's CDR3 is CASSPEGSGYTF. The CDR3 DNA reads as TGTGCCAGCAGTCCGGAGGGGTCTGGCTACACCTTC.

This clonotype was observed at least ten times. The gene calls are TRBV3-1 and TRBJ2-7, with 9 bases identical to TRBD2. The CDR3 is 16 amino acids. V was clipped by 1 base and J by 2 bases; unmatched bases: 6. Germline assignment: CDR1 LGHDT and CDR2 YNNKEL (reference sequence). Written as DNA, the CDR3 is TGTGCCAGCAGCCAAGCGAGCGGGGGGTCTACCTACGAGCAGTACTTC. It specifies CASSQASGGSTYEQYF.